This TCR beta chain was recovered during a study of T cell responses to AZD1222 COVID-19 vaccine. Germline lookup yields CDR1 LNHDA and CDR2 SQIVND (reference sequence). Trimming took off 5 bases at V and 6 bases at J, with 17 bases between the two ends. The length of the CDR3 is 15 residues. Here immunoSEQ multiplex PCR was the method, and the copy in TCRdb shows in-frame clones only, minus some. Here the sample spans about 93,000 clones, 89% being singletons. This chain uses TRBV19 with TRBJ1-5; D is perhaps TRBD1 (5 bases). This clonotype was sampled from an adult in good health. The sequenced sample was peripheral blood, obtained on day 0 of MenACWY control vaccination. This CDR3 is CASSLPGGIGQPQHF. The CDR3 nucleotides are TGTGCCAGTAGTCTCCCCGGGGGGATAGGTCAGCCCCAGCATTTT.